This is a list of T cell receptor beta chains from one sample in a study of sequential checkpoint blockade in melanoma. The protocol was immunoSEQ multiplex PCR, while the TCRdb copy is restricted to in-frame clones and leaves out a portion. The sample lists about 2,400 clones, roughly 26% occurring once. This material consisted of tumor tissue (inferred from file names), taken from a patient given nivolumab and ipilimumab in sequence. These receptors were taken from a human donor with melanoma. Both conserved end residues are part of each CDR3. A D gene is named only where the DNA matches it firmly. Clone size appears in some rows only: once, few, many, or a class for an expanded clone.

v_call: TRBV29-1
clone_size: NA
d_call: TRBD1
j_call: TRBJ2-7
cdr3_length: 12
cdr3_aa: CSVRDRTYEQYF
cdr3_nt: TGCAGCGTCCGGGACAGGACCTACGAGCAGTACTTC

v_call: TRBV6-8
clone_size: few
d_call: TRBD1
j_call: TRBJ1-5
cdr3_length: 16
cdr3_aa: CASKGKRDRDGQPQHF
cdr3_nt: TGTGCCAGCAAAGGGAAAAGAGACAGGGATGGGCAGCCCCAGCATTTT

v_call: TRBV6-7
clone_size: few
d_call: NA
j_call: TRBJ2-1
cdr3_length: 11
cdr3_aa: CASSTYNEQFF
cdr3_nt: TGTGCCAGCAGCACCTACAATGAGCAGTTCTTC

v_call: TRBV19
clone_size: NA
d_call: NA
j_call: TRBJ1-2
cdr3_length: 17
cdr3_aa: CASSIDRQAGVNYGYTF
cdr3_nt: TGTGCCAGTAGTATAGATCGGCAGGCCGGGGTAAACTATGGCTACACCTTC

v_call: TRBV29-1
clone_size: NA
d_call: TRBD2
j_call: TRBJ2-3
cdr3_length: 15
cdr3_aa: CSVESSSGLPDTQYF
cdr3_nt: TGCAGCGTTGAGTCTTCTAGCGGGCTCCCAGATACGCAGTATTTT

v_call: TRBV4-1
clone_size: NA
d_call: TRBD1
j_call: TRBJ1-4
cdr3_length: 14
cdr3_aa: CASSQTGGGEKLFF
cdr3_nt: TGCGCCAGCAGCCAGACAGGGGGCGGTGAAAAACTGTTTTTT

v_call: TRBV28
clone_size: NA
d_call: TRBD2
j_call: TRBJ2-3
cdr3_length: 15
cdr3_aa: CASSLAGEGTDTQYF
cdr3_nt: TGTGCCAGCAGTTTAGCGGGAGAGGGCACAGATACGCAGTATTTT

v_call: TRBV6-8
clone_size: few
d_call: NA
j_call: TRBJ2-1
cdr3_length: 13
cdr3_aa: CASSYRLDNEQFF
cdr3_nt: TGTGCCAGCAGTTACCGACTAGACAATGAGCAGTTCTTC

v_call: TRBV18
clone_size: NA
d_call: TRBD1
j_call: TRBJ1-1
cdr3_length: 16
cdr3_aa: CASSPTRAGGNTEAFF
cdr3_nt: TGTGCCAGCTCACCGACGCGGGCAGGGGGGAACACTGAAGCTTTCTTT

v_call: TRBV6-8
clone_size: NA
d_call: NA
j_call: TRBJ1-1
cdr3_length: 14
cdr3_aa: CAISEELPNTEAFF
cdr3_nt: TGTGCCATCAGCGAGGAGTTACCGAACACTGAAGCTTTCTTT

v_call: TRBV5-1
clone_size: NA
d_call: NA
j_call: TRBJ2-7
cdr3_length: 15
cdr3_aa: CASSLDTSLGSEQYF
cdr3_nt: TGCGCCAGCAGCCTTGACACGTCCCTAGGCTCCGAGCAGTACTTC

v_call: TRBV5-1
clone_size: NA
d_call: TRBD1
j_call: TRBJ1-4
cdr3_length: 14
cdr3_aa: CASNPDGQGEKLFF
cdr3_nt: TGCGCCAGCAACCCCGACGGACAGGGAGAGAAACTGTTTTTT

v_call: TRBV29-1
clone_size: NA
d_call: TRBD1
j_call: TRBJ2-7
cdr3_length: 12
cdr3_aa: CSVEKDRAEQYF
cdr3_nt: TGCAGCGTTGAAAAAGACAGGGCCGAGCAGTACTTC

v_call: TRBV6-8
clone_size: few
d_call: NA
j_call: TRBJ2-3
cdr3_length: 13
cdr3_aa: CASSDGLPDTQYF
cdr3_nt: TGTGCCAGCAGCGACGGACTCCCAGATACGCAGTATTTT

v_call: TRBV6-1
clone_size: few
d_call: NA
j_call: TRBJ2-7
cdr3_length: 12
cdr3_aa: CASSEAGGEQYF
cdr3_nt: TGTGCCAGCAGTGAAGCGGGGGGAGAGCAGTACTTC

v_call: TRBV11-3
clone_size: medium-sized
d_call: TRBD2
j_call: TRBJ2-7
cdr3_length: 15
cdr3_aa: CASSLQLAASYEQYF
cdr3_nt: TGTGCCAGCAGCCTTCAACTAGCGGCCTCCTACGAGCAGTACTTC

v_call: TRBV29-1
clone_size: NA
d_call: NA
j_call: TRBJ2-4
cdr3_length: 16
cdr3_aa: CSVEAGAEIAKNIQYF
cdr3_nt: TGCAGCGTTGAAGCAGGTGCAGAGATAGCCAAAAACATTCAGTACTTC

v_call: TRBV23-1
clone_size: few
d_call: NA
j_call: TRBJ1-3
cdr3_length: 13
cdr3_aa: CASSPIGGNTIYF
cdr3_nt: TGCGCCAGCAGCCCGATCGGGGGAAACACCATATATTTT

v_call: TRBV6-8
clone_size: few
d_call: NA
j_call: TRBJ1-1
cdr3_length: 16
cdr3_aa: CASSYVLSARNTEAFF
cdr3_nt: TGTGCCAGCAGTTACGTCCTGTCGGCGAGGAACACTGAAGCTTTCTTT

v_call: TRBV19
clone_size: NA
d_call: TRBD1
j_call: TRBJ1-2
cdr3_length: 16
cdr3_aa: CASSIDLSTGARGYTF
cdr3_nt: TGTGCCAGTAGTATAGATCTCTCGACAGGGGCGCGTGGCTACACCTTC

v_call: TRBV11-3
clone_size: medium-sized
d_call: TRBD1
j_call: TRBJ1-1
cdr3_length: 16
cdr3_aa: CASSFHGQGATTEAFF
cdr3_nt: TGTGCCAGCAGCTTCCATGGACAGGGGGCTACCACTGAAGCTTTCTTT

v_call: TRBV18
clone_size: few
d_call: NA
j_call: TRBJ1-2
cdr3_length: 12
cdr3_aa: CASSPENYGYTF
cdr3_nt: TGTGCCAGCTCACCAGAGAACTATGGCTACACCTTC

v_call: TRBV11-3
clone_size: many
d_call: TRBD1
j_call: TRBJ1-5
cdr3_length: 16
cdr3_aa: CASSLGQDPSNQPQHF
cdr3_nt: TGTGCCAGCAGCTTGGGACAGGACCCTAGCAATCAGCCCCAGCATTTT

v_call: TRBV5-1
clone_size: NA
d_call: TRBD1
j_call: TRBJ1-1
cdr3_length: 14
cdr3_aa: CASSSAGGYTEAFF
cdr3_nt: TGCGCCAGCAGCTCCGCAGGGGGCTACACTGAAGCTTTCTTT

v_call: TRBV19
clone_size: NA
d_call: NA
j_call: TRBJ1-1
cdr3_length: 14
cdr3_aa: CASSRGLSNTEAFF
cdr3_nt: TGTGCCAGTAGTAGGGGACTTTCGAACACTGAAGCTTTCTTT

v_call: TRBV6-8
clone_size: few
d_call: NA
j_call: TRBJ1-2
cdr3_length: 12
cdr3_aa: CASSGADYGYTF
cdr3_nt: TGTGCCAGCAGTGGGGCAGACTATGGCTACACCTTC

v_call: TRBV19
clone_size: NA
d_call: NA
j_call: TRBJ1-1
cdr3_length: 15
cdr3_aa: CASSTDGTLGTEAFF
cdr3_nt: TGTGCCAGTAGTACCGACGGGACCCTGGGGACTGAAGCTTTCTTT

v_call: TRBV11-3
clone_size: medium-sized
d_call: NA
j_call: TRBJ1-3
cdr3_length: 16
cdr3_aa: CASSLRGPSSGNTIYF
cdr3_nt: TGTGCCAGCAGCTTACGGGGGCCCAGCTCTGGAAACACCATATATTTT

v_call: TRBV5-1
clone_size: once
d_call: NA
j_call: TRBJ1-1
cdr3_length: 15
cdr3_aa: CASSLKQGPNTEAFF
cdr3_nt: TGCGCCAGCAGCTTAAAACAGGGACCCAACACTGAAGCTTTCTTT

v_call: TRBV5-1
clone_size: NA
d_call: NA
j_call: TRBJ2-7
cdr3_length: 14
cdr3_aa: CASTMSGLTYEQYF
cdr3_nt: TGCGCCAGCACGATGTCGGGGCTAACCTACGAGCAGTACTTC

v_call: TRBV5-1
clone_size: few
d_call: NA
j_call: TRBJ1-3
cdr3_length: 15
cdr3_aa: CASSLSGNSGNTIYF
cdr3_nt: TGCGCCAGCAGCTTAAGCGGCAACTCTGGAAACACCATATATTTT

v_call: TRBV15
clone_size: few
d_call: NA
j_call: TRBJ1-3
cdr3_length: 17
cdr3_aa: CATSRDLSYSSGNTIYF
cdr3_nt: TGTGCCACCAGCAGAGATCTGTCATACAGCTCTGGAAACACCATATATTTT

v_call: TRBV18
clone_size: once
d_call: TRBD1
j_call: TRBJ1-5
cdr3_length: 15
cdr3_aa: CASSPGTGGNQPQHF
cdr3_nt: TGTGCCAGCTCACCAGGGACAGGGGGTAATCAGCCCCAGCATTTT

v_call: TRBV6-8
clone_size: NA
d_call: NA
j_call: TRBJ1-5
cdr3_length: 19
cdr3_aa: CASSYSGRARGYSNQPQHF
cdr3_nt: TGTGCCAGCAGTTACTCGGGCCGCGCTAGAGGGTATAGCAATCAGCCCCAGCATTTT

v_call: TRBV14
clone_size: NA
d_call: TRBD2
j_call: TRBJ2-5
cdr3_length: 16
cdr3_aa: CASSFLGLAGEEAQYF
cdr3_nt: TGTGCCAGCAGTTTTCTCGGGCTAGCGGGGGAAGAGGCCCAGTACTTC

v_call: TRBV5-1
clone_size: once
d_call: NA
j_call: TRBJ1-3
cdr3_length: 14
cdr3_aa: CASSLGGREHTIYF
cdr3_nt: TGCGCCAGCAGCTTGGGGGGAAGGGAACACACCATATATTTT

v_call: TRBV23-1
clone_size: few
d_call: NA
j_call: TRBJ1-4
cdr3_length: 18
cdr3_aa: CASSQFKSGALSKGKLFF
cdr3_nt: TGCGCCAGCAGTCAATTTAAATCAGGGGCCCTCAGCAAAGGGAAACTGTTTTTT

v_call: TRBV11-3
clone_size: medium-sized
d_call: TRBD1
j_call: TRBJ2-6
cdr3_length: 19
cdr3_aa: CASSFRDRGESSGANVLTF
cdr3_nt: TGTGCCAGCAGCTTCCGGGACAGGGGGGAATCCTCTGGGGCCAACGTCCTGACTTTC

v_call: TRBV6-8
clone_size: few
d_call: TRBD1
j_call: TRBJ1-2
cdr3_length: 15
cdr3_aa: CASSYSIGTGEGYTF
cdr3_nt: TGTGCCAGCAGTTACTCGATTGGGACAGGGGAAGGCTACACCTTC

v_call: TRBV6-8
clone_size: few
d_call: TRBD1
j_call: TRBJ2-5
cdr3_length: 15
cdr3_aa: CASSTGTGKKETQYF
cdr3_nt: TGTGCCAGCAGTACCGGGACAGGAAAAAAAGAGACCCAGTACTTC

v_call: TRBV10-3
clone_size: few
d_call: TRBD2
j_call: TRBJ2-1
cdr3_length: 19
cdr3_aa: CAISEWALASSGVNNEQFF
cdr3_nt: TGTGCCATCAGTGAGTGGGCCCTAGCATCTAGCGGGGTGAACAATGAGCAGTTCTTC

v_call: TRBV9
clone_size: few
d_call: NA
j_call: TRBJ2-3
cdr3_length: 13
cdr3_aa: CASSVTSTDTQYF
cdr3_nt: TGTGCCAGCAGCGTAACTAGCACAGATACGCAGTATTTT

v_call: TRBV18
clone_size: NA
d_call: NA
j_call: TRBJ1-6
cdr3_length: 15
cdr3_aa: CASSPPVTYNSPLHF
cdr3_nt: TGTGCCAGCTCACCACCGGTTACCTATAATTCACCCCTCCACTTT

v_call: TRBV11-3
clone_size: medium-sized
d_call: NA
j_call: TRBJ1-1
cdr3_length: 14
cdr3_aa: CASSFLGQNTEAFF
cdr3_nt: TGTGCCAGCAGCTTCCTCGGGCAGAACACTGAAGCTTTCTTT

v_call: TRBV19
clone_size: NA
d_call: NA
j_call: TRBJ1-5
cdr3_length: 14
cdr3_aa: CASSGRREYQPQHF
cdr3_nt: TGTGCCAGTAGCGGCAGACGGGAGTATCAGCCCCAGCATTTT

v_call: TRBV6-8
clone_size: few
d_call: NA
j_call: TRBJ1-1
cdr3_length: 13
cdr3_aa: CASTLGVRTEAFF
cdr3_nt: TGTGCCAGCACCCTGGGGGTGCGCACTGAAGCTTTCTTT